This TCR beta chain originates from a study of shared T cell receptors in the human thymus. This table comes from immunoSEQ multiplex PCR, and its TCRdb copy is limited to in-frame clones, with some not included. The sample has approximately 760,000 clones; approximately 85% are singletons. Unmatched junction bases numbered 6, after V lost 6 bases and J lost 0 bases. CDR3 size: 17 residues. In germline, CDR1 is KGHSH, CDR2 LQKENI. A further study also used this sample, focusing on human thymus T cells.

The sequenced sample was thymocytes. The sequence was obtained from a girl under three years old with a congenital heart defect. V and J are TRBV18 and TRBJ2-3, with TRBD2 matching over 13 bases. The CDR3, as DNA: TGTGCCAGCTCGAGGACTAGCGGGGGCCAGAGCACAGATACGCAGTATTTT. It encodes CASSRTSGGQSTDTQYF.